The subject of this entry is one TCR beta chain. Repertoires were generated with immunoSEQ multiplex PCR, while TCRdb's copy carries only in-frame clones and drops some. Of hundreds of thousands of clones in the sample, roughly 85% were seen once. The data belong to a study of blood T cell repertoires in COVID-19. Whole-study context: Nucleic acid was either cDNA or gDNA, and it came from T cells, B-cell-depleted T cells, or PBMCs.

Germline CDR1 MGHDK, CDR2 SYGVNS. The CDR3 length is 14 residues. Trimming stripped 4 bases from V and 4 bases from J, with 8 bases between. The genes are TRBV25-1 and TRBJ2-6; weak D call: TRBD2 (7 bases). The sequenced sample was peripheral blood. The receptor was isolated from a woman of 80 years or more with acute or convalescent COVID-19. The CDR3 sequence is CASSAGGGANVLTF. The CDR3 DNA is TGTGCCAGCAGTGCGGGGGGCGGGGCCAACGTCCTGACTTTC.